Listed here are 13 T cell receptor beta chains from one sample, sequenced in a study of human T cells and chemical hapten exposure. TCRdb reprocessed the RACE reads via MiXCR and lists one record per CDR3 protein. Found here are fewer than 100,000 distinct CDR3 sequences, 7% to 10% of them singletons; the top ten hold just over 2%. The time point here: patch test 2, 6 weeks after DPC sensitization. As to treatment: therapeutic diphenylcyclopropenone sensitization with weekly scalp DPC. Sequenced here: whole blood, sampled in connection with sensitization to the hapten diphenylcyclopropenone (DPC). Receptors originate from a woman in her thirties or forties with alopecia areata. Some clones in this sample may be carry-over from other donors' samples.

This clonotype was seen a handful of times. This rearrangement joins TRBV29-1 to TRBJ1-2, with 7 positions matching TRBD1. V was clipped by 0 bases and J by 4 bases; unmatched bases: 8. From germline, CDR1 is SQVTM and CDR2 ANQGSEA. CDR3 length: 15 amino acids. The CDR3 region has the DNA TGCAGCGTTGAAGATGGTGACAGGGTAGGCTATGGCTACACCTTC. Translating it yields CSVEDGDRVGYGYTF.

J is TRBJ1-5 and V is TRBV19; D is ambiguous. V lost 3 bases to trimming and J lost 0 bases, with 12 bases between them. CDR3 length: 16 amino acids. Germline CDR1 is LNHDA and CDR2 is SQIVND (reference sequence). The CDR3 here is CASSIGERGSNQPQHF. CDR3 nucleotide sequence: TGTGCCAGTAGTATTGGAGAACGGGGTAGCAATCAGCCCCAGCATTTT.

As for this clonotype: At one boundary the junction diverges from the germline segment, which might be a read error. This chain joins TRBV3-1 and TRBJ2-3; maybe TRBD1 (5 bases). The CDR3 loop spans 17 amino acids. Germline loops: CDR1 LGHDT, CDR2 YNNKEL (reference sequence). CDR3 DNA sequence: TGTGCCAGCAACCAAGCCATAGGGGTGGGTAGCACAGATACGCAGTATTTT. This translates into CASNQAIGVGSTDTQYF.

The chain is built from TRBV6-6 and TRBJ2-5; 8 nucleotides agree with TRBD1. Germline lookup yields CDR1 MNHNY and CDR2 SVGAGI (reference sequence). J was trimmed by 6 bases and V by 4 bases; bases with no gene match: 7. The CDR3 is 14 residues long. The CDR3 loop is CASSSRTGQQTQYF. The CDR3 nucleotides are TGTGCCAGCAGTTCGCGGACAGGGCAACAGACCCAGTACTTC.

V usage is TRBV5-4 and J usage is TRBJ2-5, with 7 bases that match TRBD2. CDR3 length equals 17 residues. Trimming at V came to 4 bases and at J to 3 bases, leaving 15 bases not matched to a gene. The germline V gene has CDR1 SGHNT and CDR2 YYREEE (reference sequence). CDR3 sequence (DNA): TGTGCCAGCAGCCCCAGGATTGTGGGAGGGCCGAAAGAGACCCAGTACTTC. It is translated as CASSPRIVGGPKETQYF.

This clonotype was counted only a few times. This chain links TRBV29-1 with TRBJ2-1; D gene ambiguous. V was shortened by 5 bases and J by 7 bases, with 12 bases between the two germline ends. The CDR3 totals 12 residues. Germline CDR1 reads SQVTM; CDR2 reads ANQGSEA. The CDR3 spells CSVTVAGNEQFF. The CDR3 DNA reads TGCAGCGTTACAGTCGCCGGGAATGAGCAGTTCTTC.

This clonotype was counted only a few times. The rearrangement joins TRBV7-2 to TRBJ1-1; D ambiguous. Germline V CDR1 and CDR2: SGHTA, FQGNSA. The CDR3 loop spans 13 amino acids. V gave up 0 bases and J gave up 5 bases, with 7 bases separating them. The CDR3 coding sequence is TGTGCCAGCAGCTTAGCCCGGGGAACTGAAGCTTTCTTT. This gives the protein CASSLARGTEAFF.

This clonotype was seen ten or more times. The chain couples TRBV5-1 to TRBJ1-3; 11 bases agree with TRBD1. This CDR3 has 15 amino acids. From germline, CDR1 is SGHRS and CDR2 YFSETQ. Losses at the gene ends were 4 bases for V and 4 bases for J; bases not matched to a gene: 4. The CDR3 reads CASSPDRGQGNTIYF. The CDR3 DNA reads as TGCGCCAGCAGCCCGGACAGGGGGCAAGGAAACACCATATATTTT.

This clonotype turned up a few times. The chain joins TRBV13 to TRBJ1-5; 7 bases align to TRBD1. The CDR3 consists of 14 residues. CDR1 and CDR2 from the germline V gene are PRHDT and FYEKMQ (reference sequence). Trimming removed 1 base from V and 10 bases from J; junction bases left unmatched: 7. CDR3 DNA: TGTGCCAGCAGCTTAGCAGGGGGGATGGGTCCCCAGCATTTT. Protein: CASSLAGGMGPQHF.

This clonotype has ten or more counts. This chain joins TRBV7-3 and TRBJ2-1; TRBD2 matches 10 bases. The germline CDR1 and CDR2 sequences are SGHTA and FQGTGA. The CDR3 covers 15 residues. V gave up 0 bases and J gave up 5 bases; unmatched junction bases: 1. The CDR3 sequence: CASSLTLAGDNEQFF. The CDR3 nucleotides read TGTGCCAGCAGCTTAACTCTAGCGGGAGACAATGAGCAGTTCTTC.

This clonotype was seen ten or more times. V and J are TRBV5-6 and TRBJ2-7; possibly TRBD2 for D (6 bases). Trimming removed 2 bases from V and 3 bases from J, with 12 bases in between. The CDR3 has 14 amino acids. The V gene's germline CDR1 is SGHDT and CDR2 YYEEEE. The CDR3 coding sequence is TGTGCCAGCAGCTTAGGGGACTCGAGCTACGAGCAGTACTTC. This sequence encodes CASSLGDSSYEQYF.

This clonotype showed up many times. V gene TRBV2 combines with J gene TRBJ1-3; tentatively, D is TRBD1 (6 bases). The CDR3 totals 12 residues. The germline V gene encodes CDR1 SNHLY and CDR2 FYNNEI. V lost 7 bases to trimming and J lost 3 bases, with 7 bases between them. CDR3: CASKGDGNTIYF. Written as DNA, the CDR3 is TGTGCCAGCAAGGGGGATGGAAACACCATATATTTT.

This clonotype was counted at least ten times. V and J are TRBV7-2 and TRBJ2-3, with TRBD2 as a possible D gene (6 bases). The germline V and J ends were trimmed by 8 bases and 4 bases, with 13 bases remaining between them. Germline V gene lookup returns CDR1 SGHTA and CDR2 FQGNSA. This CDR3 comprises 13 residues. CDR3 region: CASGAGGPDTQYF. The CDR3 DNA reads TGTGCCAGCGGAGCGGGTGGACCAGATACGCAGTATTTT.